The clone carrying this TCR beta chain was recorded at least ten times. Its antigen is still unknown. The CDR3 covers 15 residues. V lost 4 bases and J lost 6; bases outside the gene matches: 9. The germline CDR1 and CDR2 sequences are MGHRA and YSYEKL. This specimen belongs to a study of CD8 T cells in ankylosing spondylitis. Libraries of TCR beta came from quantitative 5'-RACE with molecular barcodes. MiXCR, applied by TCRdb to the 5' RACE reads, yields one record per CDR3 protein. The sample has a few hundred thousand distinct CDR3 sequences; under 25% are singletons. Whole-study findings and limits: Some motif variants had been reported before (in reactive arthritis synovial fluid and blood). Reports say disease-linked clones showed up significantly more in matched ankylosing spondylitis synovial fluid.

This chain connects TRBV4-1 to TRBJ1-1, with 9 bases lining up with TRBD1. The material sequenced was blood, either unsorted or a sorted T cell fraction (not recorded which). The sequence was obtained from a female donor with ankylosing spondylitis or in good health (not recorded which). The CDR3 here is CASSPRDREVPEAFF. The CDR3 region has the DNA TGCGCCAGCAGCCCCCGGGACAGGGAAGTCCCTGAAGCTTTCTTT.